The 6 T cell receptor beta chains listed next were all sequenced from one sample in a study of shared clonotypes between healthy human individuals. Method: immunoSEQ multiplex PCR; TCRdb's copy keeps in-frame clones and lacks some. The sample holds about 2 million clones, roughly 96% seen once. Input material: naive CD4+ T cells sorted from blood. Noted subset: CD45RA+ positively selected. These TCRs come from a man younger than 35 in good health.

The V and J genes are TRBV5-6 and TRBJ2-2; 8 nucleotides align to TRBD2. V lost 4 bases and J lost 7; bases outside the gene matches: 9. Germline loops: CDR1 SGHDT, CDR2 YYEEEE. The CDR3 is 15 amino acids. The CDR3 DNA reads as TGTGCCAGCAGCCCGATTGCGGGAGGCGGCGGGGAGCTGTTTTTT. Translation: CASSPIAGGGGELFF.

A word on this clone: Other nucleotide sequences in the sample specify the same CDR3. This chain connects TRBV6-1 to TRBJ2-3, with 12 bases lining up with TRBD2. This CDR3 comprises 16 residues. The junction had 3 bases not matched to a gene; V was cut back by 2 bases and J by 3 bases. Germline CDR1 is MNHNS and CDR2 is SASEGT. In nucleotides, the CDR3 is TGTGCCAGCAGTGAACTAGCGGGAGGGCCGACAGATACGCAGTATTTT. Protein: CASSELAGGPTDTQYF.

The chain joins TRBV14 to TRBJ1-2; D gene unclear. The CDR3 runs 14 residues. The germline V and J ends were trimmed by 6 bases and 4 bases, with 15 bases remaining between them. Germline CDR1 and CDR2: SGHDN and FVKESK. The CDR3 nucleotides read TGTGCCAGCAGTCCAAGGCAACGGAGCTATGGCTACACCTTC. Translating gives CASSPRQRSYGYTF.

The chain carries TRBV7-9 and TRBJ1-5, with a tentative D call TRBD1 (5 bases). This CDR3 is built from 14 residues. The V gene lost 5 bases and the J gene lost 2 bases, with 10 bases spanning the gap. CDR1 and CDR2 (germline): SEHNR, FQNEAQ (reference sequence). CDR3 loop: CASSGGVGNQPQHF. CDR3 DNA: TGTGCCAGCAGCGGGGGGGTTGGCAATCAGCCCCAGCATTTT.

CDR3 region: CAWSPRTGGRTEAFF. The CDR3 nucleotides read TGTGCCTGGAGTCCCCGGACAGGGGGCAGGACTGAAGCTTTCTTT. This chain connects TRBV30 to TRBJ1-1, with 11 bases lining up with TRBD1. Trimming removed 2 bases from V and 5 bases from J; junction bases left unmatched: 7. The germline CDR1 and CDR2 sequences are GTSNPN and SVGIG (reference sequence). The CDR3 contains 15 residues.

The chain combines TRBV5-1 with TRBJ2-3, with 8 bases lining up with TRBD1. The CDR3 runs 16 residues. Unmatched junction bases numbered 5, after V lost 0 bases and J lost 2 bases. CDR1 is SGHRS, CDR2 YFSETQ, per germline. DNA for the CDR3: TGCGCCAGCAGCTTGGTTCCAGGGGGCACCACAGATACGCAGTATTTT. Translation: CASSLVPGGTTDTQYF.